The clone carrying this TCR beta chain was found a few times. Its matching antigen is unknown. This record belongs to a study of cytomegalovirus exposure and HLA in healthy donors. General study points: Researchers reported that a few CMV-associated chains were confirmed in vitro as CMV antigen-specific. One variant, a missense change in DCLRE1C, was linked in a later analysis to TCR beta V- and J-gene trimming.

The CDR3 runs 17 residues. V was trimmed by 0 bases and J by 5 bases, leaving 16 bases between them. Per the germline V gene, CDR1 is LGHNA and CDR2 is YNFKEQ. The PCR made use of 60 Vbeta and 13 Jbeta primers. As processed by the authors: Later analysis identified some 88 million unique TCR beta chains, about 11 million shared. Generated by immunoSEQ multiplex PCR, the TCRdb table keeps only in-frame clones and is missing some. That table supplies the V and J calls and clone size; D and trimming were determined from the DNA. The data contain 95,000 to 150,000 clones, more than 60% of them singletons.

The TCR sequence derives from a woman aged 55 to 70 in good health and CMV-seropositive. This chain connects TRBV4-2 to TRBJ2-2; TRBD1 is a possible D gene (5 bases). Sequencing was done on a sample of PBMCs. In DNA, the CDR3 is TGTGCCAGCAGCCAAGACCGGACCAGGGTAGGGACCGGGGAGCTGTTTTTT. Amino acid sequence: CASSQDRTRVGTGELFF.